This T cell receptor beta chain was retrieved from a study of cytomegalovirus exposure and HLA in healthy donors. Trimming took 6 bases from V and 2 from J, leaving 19 bases between them. Germline-derived CDR1 and CDR2 are MGHRA and YSYEKL. This CDR3 is 16 amino acids long. 13 Jbeta primers and 60 Vbeta primers were used for the PCR. Libraries were prepared by immunoSEQ multiplex PCR; TCRdb keeps only in-frame clonotypes and omits some of them. The table records some 100,000 clones, roughly 83% of them present only once. The sequenced material came from PBMCs. The V call is TRBV4-1, the J call TRBJ1-2, with TRBD1 as a possible D gene (6 bases). The origin of this receptor is a man aged 18 to 35 in good health and CMV-seronegative. DNA for the CDR3: TGCGCCAGCAGGTCCTCCCCAGGGGAGCGGAACTATGGCTACACCTTC. Protein sequence: CASRSSPGERNYGYTF.